A selection of T cell receptor beta chains follows, all from one sample in a study of T cell responses to AZD1222 COVID-19 vaccine. Produced via immunoSEQ multiplex PCR; TCRdb's table is partial and in-frame only. The data show roughly 130,000 clones, with more than 85% seen just once and about 3.2% held by the top ten. The source was peripheral blood, collected on day 0 of AZD1222 vaccination. These TCRs come from an adult in good health. The CDR3 runs from the conserved cysteine through the conserved F or W. A D gene is named only where the DNA matches it firmly. Size values are once, few and many counts, or a class for expanded clones, and some rows have none.

CASSSGGQGFPGELFF | TGTGCCAGCAGTTCCGGGGGACAGGGGTTTCCCGGGGAGCTGTTTTTT | once | TRBJ2-2 | 16 | TRBV27 | TRBD1
CASSLLAGPPTDTQYF | TGTGCCAGCAGCTTACTGGCGGGGCCCCCCACAGATACGCAGTATTTT | - | TRBJ2-3 | 16 | TRBV7-2 | -
CASSPPAGTEAFF | TGTGCCAGCAGCCCCCCGGCAGGCACTGAAGCTTTCTTT | - | TRBJ1-1 | 13 | TRBV12-3/TRBV12-4 | -
CAISGQGYGYTF | TGTGCCATCAGCGGACAGGGATATGGCTACACCTTC | - | TRBJ1-2 | 12 | TRBV10-3 | TRBD1
CASSGTSRIRGEQFF | TGTGCCAGTAGTGGGACTAGCAGGATCCGCGGGGAGCAGTTCTTC | few | TRBJ2-1 | 15 | TRBV19 | TRBD2
CASTYLVPSDTGELFF | TGTGCCAGCACCTACCTGGTCCCATCGGACACCGGGGAGCTGTTTTTT | - | TRBJ2-2 | 16 | TRBV6-4 | -
CASSLGGPRVSGANVLTF | TGTGCCAGCTCCTTAGGGGGGCCGCGCGTCTCTGGGGCCAACGTCCTGACTTTC | - | TRBJ2-6 | 18 | TRBV18 | -
CAWSRGTGSTNSPLHF | TGTGCCTGGAGTAGGGGGACAGGGAGTACTAATTCACCCCTCCACTTT | - | TRBJ1-6 | 16 | TRBV30 | TRBD1
CASSLDGSWGYEQYF | TGCGCCAGCAGCTTGGATGGTTCTTGGGGATACGAGCAGTACTTC | - | TRBJ2-7 | 15 | TRBV5-1 | -
CASSREVQDYGYTF | TGCGCCAGCAGCAGGGAAGTTCAGGACTATGGCTACACCTTC | - | TRBJ1-2 | 14 | TRBV5-1 | -
CASSLATGLQETQYF | TGTGCCAGCAGCTTGGCGACAGGACTTCAAGAGACCCAGTACTTC | few | TRBJ2-5 | 15 | TRBV7-7 | -
CASSGDRATYNEQFF | TGTGCCAGCAGTGGGGACAGGGCCACCTACAATGAGCAGTTCTTC | once | TRBJ2-1 | 15 | TRBV21-1 | -
CASSYAGSLTDTQYF | TGTGCCAGCAGTTACGCCGGGTCTCTCACAGATACGCAGTATTTT | - | TRBJ2-3 | 15 | TRBV6-5 | -
CASSLGAGGPYEQYF | TGCGCCAGCAGCTTGGGTGCGGGAGGGCCATACGAGCAGTACTTC | - | TRBJ2-7 | 15 | TRBV5-1 | TRBD2
CASSPGQYGYGYTF | TGCGCCAGCAGCCCAGGACAGTACGGCTATGGCTACACCTTC | - | TRBJ1-2 | 14 | TRBV5-1 | -
CASKTVSTEAFF | TGTGCCAGTAAGACAGTGAGCACTGAAGCTTTCTTT | - | TRBJ1-1 | 12 | TRBV6-5 | -
CAWRVSGTDYSNQPQHF | TGTGCCTGGAGAGTATCCGGGACAGATTATAGCAATCAGCCCCAGCATTTT | - | TRBJ1-5 | 17 | TRBV30 | TRBD1
CSVVRSFTDTQYF | TGCAGCGTTGTACGTAGCTTCACAGATACGCAGTATTTT | - | TRBJ2-3 | 13 | TRBV29-1 | -
CASSLSVNTEAFF | TGTGCCAGCAGTTTATCGGTGAACACTGAAGCTTTCTTT | - | TRBJ1-1 | 13 | TRBV27 | -
CSATSLEEQFF | TGCAGTGCTACTTCCTTGGAGGAGCAGTTCTTC | - | TRBJ2-1 | 11 | TRBV20-1 | -
CASSQRAGTGGYEQYF | TGCGCCAGCAGCCAGCGAGCCGGGACAGGGGGCTACGAGCAGTACTTC | - | TRBJ2-7 | 16 | TRBV4-1 | TRBD1
CASSTRTLSSYNEQFF | TGTGCCAGCAGCACCCGGACACTAAGCTCCTACAATGAGCAGTTCTTC | - | TRBJ2-1 | 16 | TRBV14 | -
CASSIVGGAEEQFF | TGTGCCAGTAGTATAGTCGGGGGAGCGGAGGAGCAGTTCTTC | - | TRBJ2-1 | 14 | TRBV19 | -
CASSLLGTGGFTEAFF | TGTGCCAGTAGCCTCTTGGGGACAGGGGGATTCACTGAAGCTTTCTTT | - | TRBJ1-1 | 16 | TRBV19 | TRBD1
CASSSTGGADEKLFF | TGTGCCAGCAGCTCAACAGGGGGGGCGGATGAAAAACTGTTTTTT | - | TRBJ1-4 | 15 | TRBV28 | TRBD1
CASSSLGGLSQPQHF | TGTGCCAGCAGCTCCCTGGGGGGTTTAAGTCAGCCCCAGCATTTT | - | TRBJ1-5 | 15 | TRBV5-6 | -
CASSVAGGEGRLGNEQFF | TGTGCCAGCAGCGTAGCTGGGGGTGAGGGCCGACTCGGGAATGAGCAGTTCTTC | - | TRBJ2-1 | 18 | TRBV9 | -
CATSWAKDTEAFF | TGTGCCACCTCGTGGGCCAAGGACACTGAAGCTTTCTTT | - | TRBJ1-1 | 13 | TRBV19 | -
CASSQTGLPYNEQFF | TGTGCCAGCAGCCAAACAGGGTTACCGTACAATGAGCAGTTCTTC | - | TRBJ2-1 | 15 | TRBV14 | -